The clone carrying this T cell receptor beta chain was seen more than once but under ten times. The antigen is undetermined. The PCR had 60 Vbeta and 13 Jbeta primers. Profiling relied on immunoSEQ multiplex PCR, and the TCRdb table lists in-frame clones only, not all of them. Of fewer than 150,000 clones detected, about 16% appear once; the ten largest clones hold 1.9%. This sample stems from a study of cytomegalovirus exposure and HLA in healthy donors. Study outcomes and limitations: Most observed TCR sequences were rare, whereas some public TCRs were detected in many donors.

This clonotype originated in a woman aged 18-29 years in good health and CMV-seronegative. The sequencing input was PBMCs.

This CDR3 reads CASSVRGSNQPQHF. In DNA form, the CDR3 reads TGTGCCAGCAGCGTTCGAGGTAGCAATCAGCCCCAGCATTTT. The chain has TRBV6-1 and TRBJ1-5, with D unresolved. Germline V gene lookup returns CDR1 MNHNS and CDR2 SASEGT. This CDR3 comprises 14 residues. Trimming took 6 bases from V and 0 from J, leaving 9 bases between them.